Reported below is one T cell receptor beta chain. Antigen specificity is unknown. Losses at the gene ends were 3 bases for V and 2 bases for J; bases not matched to a gene: 5. The CDR3 is 16 residues long. Per the germline V gene, CDR1 is MDHEN and CDR2 is SYDVKM. The data are from a study of Tregs in tolerant kidney transplant recipients. Related graft donors supplied nonmyeloablative bone marrow transplants, and mixed chimerism was transient. Unstimulated Tregs (CD4+CD25+CD127-) and CD4+CD25- non-Tregs were sorted from PBMCs. Study conclusions and caveats: The small number of patients limits these findings pending further validation.

The protocol was immunoSEQ multiplex PCR, while the TCRdb copy is restricted to in-frame clones and leaves out a portion. The sample holds approximately 60,000 clones, over 75% seen once. The sample was CD4+ T cells from blood (PBMCs), taken 6 months after the transplant. This clonotype was obtained from a human patient who received a combined kidney and bone marrow transplant. The T cells may come from the graft donor. This chain joins TRBV28 and TRBJ2-7, with 12 bases identical to TRBD1. CDR3 coding DNA: TGTGCCAGCAGTTTCCTGGGACAGGGGGCAGCCTACGAGCAGTACTTC. It specifies CASSFLGQGAAYEQYF.